The clone carrying this T cell receptor beta chain was counted a single time. Its specificity is unknown. Relative to the germline gene, one junction end is altered; a read error may explain this. TCR alpha and beta CDR3 regions were amplified from RNA using iRepertoire nested multiplex PCR. Via MiXCR, TCRdb re-called the multiplex PCR reads, giving one row per CDR3 protein. The repertoire holds some 99,000 distinct CDR3 sequences, with approximately 26% as singletons. The source of the sample is a study of glioma-infiltrating T cells. The CDR3 sequence is 15 residues long. Germline V gene data show CDR1 as MDHEN and CDR2 as SYDVKM. Study findings and constraints: Above-expected tissue-blood divergence occurred in all gliomas, most in low-grade ones.

The sequenced sample was glioma tissue, nonneoplastic brain tissue, or PBMCs (not recorded which). V gene TRBV28 combines with J gene TRBJ2-7, with TRBD2 matching over 7 bases. This receptor was identified in a human donor with low-grade glioma or glioblastoma, undergoing nonglioma brain surgery, or in good health (not recorded which). The CDR3 spells CASRPAGLSHNEQFF. The CDR3 region has the DNA TGTGCCAGCAGGCCAGCGGGGCTCTCCCACAATGAGCAGTTTTTC.